The clone carrying this T cell receptor (beta chain) was picked up a small number of times. The sample belongs to a study of cytomegalovirus exposure and HLA in healthy donors. Study as a whole: Falling in the Caucasian-associated ancestry cluster were roughly 86% of 350 to 400 genotyped donors.

V shed 6 bases, J shed 3 bases, and the junction held 2 bases outside the gene matches. There are 13 residues in the CDR3. In germline, CDR1 is MNHEY, CDR2 SVGAGI. Researchers ran the PCR with 60 Vbeta and 13 Jbeta primers. In the original processing: About 80 million unique TCR beta chains, 10 million to 13 million of them shared, were counted by a later analysis. Using immunoSEQ multiplex PCR, the repertoire was profiled, and TCRdb retains in-frame clones only, with some absent. The V and J calls and the clone size are those of that table, but D and trimming were determined from the DNA. Of more than 150,000 clones in the sample, about 80% were seen once.

The sample was PBMCs. The J gene is TRBJ2-1, the V gene TRBV6-5, with 7 nucleotides matching TRBD2. This sequence was found in a boy younger than 18 in good health and CMV-seronegative. The CDR3 DNA reads as TGTGCCAGCAGCTGGACTAGCTACAATGAGCAGTTCTTC. It yields the protein CASSWTSYNEQFF.